This T cell receptor (beta chain) is from a study of shared clonotypes between healthy human individuals (dated by TCRdb to between 2020 and 2021). With regard to the full study: A couple of women and a few men aged 18 to 49 years were included in the cohort. For each donor, three plates each were used for CD4 naive and CD4 memory, two plates were used for CD8 naive, and one plate was used for CD8 memory. The study deeply sequenced blood TCR repertoires of about 5 healthy adults to estimate repertoire size and the extent of clonotype sharing between individuals. To increase sequencing depth and limit assay-specific biases, different laboratories used diverse techniques to prepare libraries and sequence TCR repertoires. Leukapheresis yielded between about 0.9 and 9 billion PBMCs per donor. Broad study findings and their caveats: Compared with non-shared clonotypes, the clonotypes found in all four sorted-subset donors had higher generation probabilities. Estimated clonotype richness was generally larger for naive than for memory subsets. Across a handful of donors, around 5% of naive CD4, approximately 4% of naive CD8, about 2% of memory CD4, and 0.4% to 0.45% of memory CD8 clonotypes were shared. Rarefaction of sorted-subset datasets indicated incomplete sequencing despite the large sequencing depth. The genetic and exposure-history diversity represented was limited by the small number of donors. Pairwise subsampling indicated that sequencing depth was expected to affect the degree of clonotype sharing among donors. Sampling was limited to blood, and TCR repertoires in tissue likely differ from TCR repertoires in blood.

Donors were healthy HIV-negative adults with no recently reported acute infections or vaccinations. Only Caucasian adults living in Nashville, Tennessee, USA were represented among the donors. Magnetic negative selection was used to enrich CD4+ T cells, after which naive cells were positively selected on CD45RA and the negative fraction became the memory subset. Blood was collected by leukapheresis, and PBMCs were isolated by Ficoll-Histopaque density gradient centrifugation and then cryopreserved in liquid nitrogen vapor phase. Analytical flow cytometry was used to check the purity and quantity of every magnetically sorted T cell population. From each sorted fraction, genomic DNA was isolated and quantified by UV absorbance on a Nanodrop 2000c. A word on this clone: Its target antigen remains unknown. Base qualities are not recorded, but no much larger clone differs from it by a single base. Distinct nucleotide sequences in the sample also encode this CDR3.

Using the deep immunoSEQ assay, multiplex PCR amplified TCR CDR3 regions from genomic DNA. For each cell subset, the extracted genomic DNA was distributed evenly across all wells of several immunoSEQ 96-well plates, and each plate served as one replicate. For sorted subsets, roughly 200 ng genomic DNA, equal to 25,000 to 35,000 T cell genomes, was loaded into each replicate PCR. Purified libraries were measured with a Qubit 3.0 fluorometer, size-checked on a Bioanalyzer 2100, and measured again with the KAPA Library Quantification kit. Every immunoSEQ 96-well plate was sequenced on a separate single-read 150-cycle Illumina NextSeq 550 flow cell. The study's own analysis went as follows. Because only junctional sequences without quality scores were contained in the immunoSEQ output, filtering matching that applied to full-length reads could not be performed. To assign V/J genes and CDR3, sequences were annotated against IMGT germline references using PyIR, a Python wrapper for IgBLAST v1.9. Any read was removed if the V/J assignment was weak (E-value above 1e-6), the CDR3 was missing, or the read contained stop codons, out-of-frame junctions, or ambiguous translated residues. V3J clonotypes were defined as sequences sharing an identical inferred V gene, J gene, and CDR3 amino acid sequence. Percentage overlap between repertoires was calculated by dividing the number of shared unique clonotypes by the size of the smaller repertoire. Three approaches were used to assess repertoire richness: RTK rarefaction, the Chao1 estimator, and Recon v2.1 estimates of unobserved clonotypes. Generation probabilities were computed with OLGA for all TCRbeta clonotypes obtained by the gDNA method from a handful of donors. Not all clones reach the TCRdb copy of this immuneACCESS table, which keeps in-frame sequences only. Checked studies attribute under half of the gap to unresolved V genes and leave the rest unexplained. V and J calls and clone size are those listed in that table; D and trimming were worked out from the DNA. The sample table lists some 660,000 clones, 73% of them with a count of one. Around 1.7% of the sample comes from the top ten.

This TCR was recovered from a woman aged 30 to 39 in good health. Sequencing was done on a sample of memory CD4+ T cells sorted from blood. The cell subset or site label, as the study defines it: CD45RA-negative fraction.

The DNA sequence follows: TGCGCCAGCAGCTTGGGGGACCTCCCTGGAAACACCATATATTTT. The translation is CASSLGDLPGNTIYF. The sequence joins TRBV5-1 to TRBJ1-3; TRBD1 is a possible D gene, resting on 5 matching bases. The germline V gene specifies SGHRS as CDR1 and YFSETQ as CDR2. From the cysteine up to the phenylalanine, the CDR3 has a length of 15 residues. Solely the CDR3 DNA is kept, with 45 bases framed from the first base. Trimming takes 0 bases from V and 2 bases from J, and the germline ends sit 9 bases apart.